Listed below are T cell receptor beta chains from one sample, sequenced in a study of identifying expanded T cells in peripheral blood. TCRdb's copy holds only in-frame clones and misses some; the assay was immunoSEQ multiplex PCR. This sample has 81,000 or so clones; around 84% occur once, and the top ten carry 15% to 20%. The sample comprised blood. The receptor source for this set is a person aged 18-70 years in good health. CDR3s include the opening cysteine and the closing phenylalanine or tryptophan. D genes are given only for firm matches. Clone size, where shown, is once, few, many, or a class for clones that have expanded.

v_call,j_call,d_call,clone_size,cdr3_aa,cdr3_nt
TRBV7-8,TRBJ1-2,TRBD1,once,CASTRDSSNYGYTF,TGTGCCAGCACCAGGGACAGTTCCAACTATGGCTACACCTTC
TRBV7-6,TRBJ2-5,NA,NA,CASSQQGLEEETQYF,TGTGCCAGCAGCCAACAGGGACTGGAGGAAGAGACCCAGTACTTC
TRBV15,TRBJ2-5,NA,NA,CATSYQTETQYF,TGTGCCACCAGCTACCAGACGGAGACCCAGTACTTC
TRBV5-1,TRBJ1-1,TRBD1,NA,CASSRDSNTEAFF,TGCGCCAGCAGCCGGGACAGTAACACTGAAGCTTTCTTT
TRBV28,TRBJ2-5,NA,NA,CASSYSTGYQETQYF,TGTGCCAGCAGCTACTCGACGGGCTACCAAGAGACCCAGTACTTC
TRBV21-1,TRBJ1-5,NA,NA,CASSKISNQPQHF,TGTGCCAGCAGCAAAATCAGCAATCAGCCCCAGCATTTT
TRBV19,TRBJ2-2,TRBD2,NA,CASMKASGSYGELFF,TGTGCCAGTATGAAGGCTAGCGGGAGTTACGGGGAGCTGTTTTTT
TRBV18,TRBJ1-4,NA,NA,CASSLTLPRNEKLFF,TGTGCCAGCTCGCTGACCCTTCCAAGAAATGAAAAACTGTTTTTT
TRBV9,TRBJ1-3,TRBD1,NA,CASSVGQGMGNTIYF,TGTGCCAGCAGCGTAGGACAGGGGATGGGAAACACCATATATTTT
TRBV7-9,TRBJ2-3,TRBD2,NA,CASSPGLAGDRDTQYF,TGTGCCAGCAGTCCCGGACTAGCGGGAGATAGGGATACGCAGTATTTT
TRBV27,TRBJ2-5,NA,NA,CASSLGVWETQYF,TGTGCCAGCAGTTTAGGGGTTTGGGAGACCCAGTACTTC
TRBV4-3,TRBJ2-7,TRBD1,NA,CASSAPKPGQGAREQYF,TGCGCCAGCAGCGCGCCGAAACCGGGACAGGGAGCGCGTGAGCAGTACTTC
TRBV5-1,TRBJ1-1,TRBD1,NA,CASSLGDREYTEAFF,TGCGCCAGCAGCCTGGGAGACAGGGAGTATACTGAAGCTTTCTTT
TRBV6-5,TRBJ2-1,NA,NA,CASSLDSSYNEQFF,TGTGCCAGCAGCCTAGATAGCTCCTACAATGAGCAGTTCTTC
TRBV19,TRBJ2-5,NA,NA,CASSIVSAWGQETQYF,TGTGCCAGTAGTATAGTTTCCGCCTGGGGTCAAGAGACCCAGTACTTC
TRBV11-1,TRBJ2-5,TRBD2,NA,CASSLEFVGGKETQYF,TGTGCCAGCAGCTTAGAGTTTGTCGGGGGGAAAGAGACCCAGTACTTC
TRBV9,TRBJ2-3,TRBD2,NA,CASRPVTSGDTDTQYF,TGTGCCAGCAGACCAGTCACTAGCGGGGACACAGATACGCAGTATTTT